This T cell receptor beta chain was retrieved from a study of regulatory T cells in long-lasting Graves disease. Study information: Persistent cases were those of Graves' disease that involved over 5 years of antithyroid drugs with positive TSH receptor antibodies. Whole-study results and caveats: Preferential use of TRBV28, TRBJ1-2 and TRBJ2-5 was seen in persistent disease. Persistent Graves' patients showed a TCR diversity that was lower than that of newly diagnosed ones. Study was limited to peripheral blood, excluding thyroid tissue.

In this sample, this clonotype turned up a few times. Its cognate antigen is unknown. Trimming removed 1 base from V and 8 bases from J, with 15 bases in between. Germline CDR1 is SEHNR and CDR2 is FQNEAQ (reference sequence). The CDR3 length is 15 residues. Described time point: persistent/refractory GD, antithyroid drugs over 5 years with positive TRAb. The TCR library used RNA extracted from PBMCs. Relying on iRepertoire HTBI primers and Arm-PCR of CDR3 regions, the team built TCR beta libraries. MiXCR was run by TCRdb on the multiplex PCR reads, yielding one entry per CDR3 protein. The sample includes roughly 400,000 distinct CDR3 sequences, around 21% seen only once; the top ten take around 20%.

This chain links TRBV7-9 with TRBJ2-1, with D perhaps matching TRBD1 (6 bases). This receptor was identified in a female donor with Graves disease. Sequencing used peripheral blood mononuclear cells (PBMCs), obtained when the disease was refractory, from a patient treated with antithyroid drugs. In DNA, the CDR3 is TGTGCCAGCAGCTTAGTATCCGGGACATTCGATGAGCAGTTCTTC. This sequence encodes CASSLVSGTFDEQFF.